The TCR beta chain under discussion was sequenced for a study of human versus mouse CDR3 diversity and MHC coevolution. Study-level findings and limits: Human CDR3s averaged more deletions and insertions than mouse CDR3s. About 1.7 million TCR beta clonotypes were estimated for humans, the largest repertoire. Two of the three human donors had the lowest clonal inequality.

The data were produced by immunoSEQ multiplex PCR, yet TCRdb's version contains in-frame clones alone and is incomplete. The sample consists of roughly 80,000 clones, 92% of them appearing once. This CDR3 is built from 15 residues. Trimming cost V 5 bases and J 8 bases; bases outside gene matches: 15. The V gene's germline CDR1 is MNHEY and CDR2 SMNVEV (reference sequence). About this clone itself: Antigen: not known.

The sequence was obtained from a person aged 30 to 69 in good health. V and J are TRBV27 and TRBJ2-7, with 7 nucleotides matching TRBD1. Sequencing input: naive CD4+ T cells from blood. The subset: CD45RO-negative CD62L-positive naive CD4 T cells. Written as DNA, the CDR3 is TGTGCCAGCAGTCCCCCGGGACAGCGTCCTACGAAGCAGTACTTC. Amino acid sequence: CASSPPGQRPTKQYF.